This is a list of T cell receptor beta chains from one sample in a study of Ad26.COV2.S vaccination and SARS-CoV-2 variants. Some clones are missing from TCRdb's copy, which holds only in-frame ones; the method was immunoSEQ multiplex PCR. Of approximately 460,000 clones in the sample, 80% to 90% are singletons; the top ten hold 1.7%. Material: peripheral blood, obtained in a trial of Ad26.COV2.S vaccine versus placebo. The origin of the receptors is a person between 18 and 65 years old who received the Ad26.COV2.S COVID-19 vaccine or a placebo. The CDR3 runs from the conserved cysteine through the conserved F or W. Each record gives: clone size, V gene, D gene, J gene, CDR3 DNA, CDR3 protein. A D gene is named only where the DNA matches it firmly. Clone size, where shown, is once, few, many, or a class for clones that have expanded.

clone size: NA
V gene: TRBV11-2
D gene: NA
J gene: TRBJ2-3
CDR3 DNA: TGTGCCAGCAGCTTAGGCGTAGTGTTGAGCACAGATACGCAGTATTTT
CDR3 protein: CASSLGVVLSTDTQYF

clone size: few
V gene: TRBV4-2
D gene: NA
J gene: TRBJ1-3
CDR3 DNA: TGTGCCAGCAGCCAATTAGTCGGCGATACTGGAAACACCATATATTTT
CDR3 protein: CASSQLVGDTGNTIYF

clone size: NA
V gene: TRBV4-3
D gene: TRBD1
J gene: TRBJ1-3
CDR3 DNA: TGCGCCAGCAGCCCAGCCTCGACAGGGCCTGGAAACACCATATATTTT
CDR3 protein: CASSPASTGPGNTIYF

clone size: NA
V gene: TRBV5-6
D gene: NA
J gene: TRBJ2-3
CDR3 DNA: TGTGCCAGCAGCTTGCCCCCTCCTGGCACAGATACGCAGTATTTT
CDR3 protein: CASSLPPPGTDTQYF

clone size: NA
V gene: TRBV9
D gene: NA
J gene: TRBJ2-3
CDR3 DNA: TGTGCCAGCAGCGTAGTAGGGCTGCCCACAGATACGCAGTATTTT
CDR3 protein: CASSVVGLPTDTQYF

clone size: few
V gene: TRBV5-1
D gene: TRBD2
J gene: TRBJ2-7
CDR3 DNA: TGCGCCAGCAGCCCACCGGGACTAGCGGGAGTTCGGCAGTACTTC
CDR3 protein: CASSPPGLAGVRQYF

clone size: NA
V gene: TRBV24-1
D gene: TRBD1
J gene: TRBJ2-2
CDR3 DNA: TGTGCCACCGGACAGGAGAACACCGGGGAGCTGTTTTTT
CDR3 protein: CATGQENTGELFF

clone size: NA
V gene: TRBV5-5
D gene: TRBD2
J gene: TRBJ2-5
CDR3 DNA: TGTGCCAGCAGACCCGGGACTAGCGGGAGATTAGAGACCCAGTACTTC
CDR3 protein: CASRPGTSGRLETQYF

clone size: NA
V gene: TRBV9
D gene: NA
J gene: TRBJ2-6
CDR3 DNA: TGTGCCAGCAGCGTAGCAGGGGCTGGGGCCAACGTCCTGACTTTC
CDR3 protein: CASSVAGAGANVLTF

clone size: NA
V gene: TRBV3-1/TRBV3-2
D gene: NA
J gene: TRBJ1-3
CDR3 DNA: TGTGCCAGCAGCCAAGACGTGCGGGGGTCCCCCGGCCACATATATTTT
CDR3 protein: CASSQDVRGSPGHIYF

clone size: NA
V gene: TRBV5-1
D gene: TRBD2
J gene: TRBJ2-5
CDR3 DNA: TGCGCCAGCAACCTTCTAGCGGGGGACCAAGAGACCCAGTACTTC
CDR3 protein: CASNLLAGDQETQYF

clone size: NA
V gene: TRBV28
D gene: NA
J gene: TRBJ2-1
CDR3 DNA: TGTGCCAGCAGTTTAGATCCCTTGGGGGGTATGACCTACAATGAGCAGTTCTTC
CDR3 protein: CASSLDPLGGMTYNEQFF

clone size: NA
V gene: TRBV6-6
D gene: TRBD2
J gene: TRBJ2-1
CDR3 DNA: TGTGCCAGCAGTTACCACGGGACTAGCGGCAATGAGCAGTTCTTC
CDR3 protein: CASSYHGTSGNEQFF

clone size: NA
V gene: TRBV6-5
D gene: NA
J gene: TRBJ2-6
CDR3 DNA: TGTGCCAGCAGTCATTACTCTGGGGCCAACGTCCTGACTTTC
CDR3 protein: CASSHYSGANVLTF

clone size: once
V gene: TRBV18
D gene: TRBD1
J gene: TRBJ2-2
CDR3 DNA: TGTGCCAGCGCCGACAGGGTAGACAACACCGGGGAGCTGTTTTTT
CDR3 protein: CASADRVDNTGELFF

clone size: NA
V gene: TRBV7-8
D gene: NA
J gene: TRBJ1-5
CDR3 DNA: TGTGCCAGCAGCTTAGTGGGCAGCAATCAGCCCCAGCATTTT
CDR3 protein: CASSLVGSNQPQHF

clone size: NA
V gene: TRBV3-1/TRBV3-2
D gene: TRBD1
J gene: TRBJ1-2
CDR3 DNA: TGTGCCAGCAGCCGATCCGGGACAGAGGACTATGGCTACACCTTC
CDR3 protein: CASSRSGTEDYGYTF

clone size: few
V gene: TRBV20-1
D gene: TRBD1
J gene: TRBJ2-7
CDR3 DNA: TGCAGTGCTAGTGGGACAGGGATTCGCTACGAGCAGTACTTC
CDR3 protein: CSASGTGIRYEQYF

clone size: NA
V gene: TRBV11-1
D gene: NA
J gene: TRBJ1-2
CDR3 DNA: TGTGCCAGCAGCTTATGGGGGTCCTATGGCTACACCTTC
CDR3 protein: CASSLWGSYGYTF

clone size: NA
V gene: TRBV13
D gene: TRBD2
J gene: TRBJ2-7
CDR3 DNA: TGTGCCAGCAGCTTATACGGGGGGGTAAAGGCCTACGAGCAGTACTTC
CDR3 protein: CASSLYGGVKAYEQYF

clone size: NA
V gene: TRBV28
D gene: TRBD1
J gene: TRBJ1-2
CDR3 DNA: TGTGCCAGCAGTGGTGACAGGGCTAAGGGCTACACCTTC
CDR3 protein: CASSGDRAKGYTF

clone size: NA
V gene: TRBV6-1
D gene: NA
J gene: TRBJ2-7
CDR3 DNA: TGTGCCAGCAGTTCAGGACCGGTATCCTACGAGCAGTACTTC
CDR3 protein: CASSSGPVSYEQYF

clone size: NA
V gene: TRBV14
D gene: NA
J gene: TRBJ2-7
CDR3 DNA: TGTGCCAGCAGCCCTCTACAGAGAGCCTTCTCCGAGCAGTACTTC
CDR3 protein: CASSPLQRAFSEQYF

clone size: NA
V gene: TRBV2
D gene: TRBD2
J gene: TRBJ2-1
CDR3 DNA: TGTGCCAGCAGACGACTAGCGGGAGGCAATGAGCAGTTCTTC
CDR3 protein: CASRRLAGGNEQFF

clone size: NA
V gene: TRBV2
D gene: NA
J gene: TRBJ2-2
CDR3 DNA: TGTGCCAGCAGTCCCCTATACGGGAGCCACACCGGGGAGCTGTTTTTT
CDR3 protein: CASSPLYGSHTGELFF

clone size: once
V gene: TRBV4-1
D gene: NA
J gene: TRBJ1-1
CDR3 DNA: TGCGCCAGCAGCCAAGTGACAGCTCTGAACACTGAAGCTTTCTTT
CDR3 protein: CASSQVTALNTEAFF

clone size: NA
V gene: TRBV28
D gene: NA
J gene: TRBJ1-5
CDR3 DNA: TGTGCCAGCAGTTTCATCCCAGGGGGCAATCAGCCCCAGCATTTT
CDR3 protein: CASSFIPGGNQPQHF

clone size: NA
V gene: TRBV6-5
D gene: TRBD1
J gene: TRBJ1-6
CDR3 DNA: TGTGCCAGCAGTTCATCCGGGACAGGGCATTCACCCCTCCACTTT
CDR3 protein: CASSSSGTGHSPLHF

clone size: NA
V gene: TRBV7-9
D gene: NA
J gene: TRBJ1-1
CDR3 DNA: TGTGCCAGCAGCCCGAGACAGGCCATGAACACTGAAGCTTTCTTT
CDR3 protein: CASSPRQAMNTEAFF

clone size: NA
V gene: TRBV5-8
D gene: NA
J gene: TRBJ1-1
CDR3 DNA: TGTGCCAGCAGCTCACAGGTGAACACTGAAGCTTTCTTT
CDR3 protein: CASSSQVNTEAFF

clone size: once
V gene: TRBV4-1
D gene: NA
J gene: TRBJ1-5
CDR3 DNA: TGCGCCAGCAGCCAAGATTCAAGGTTCAATCAGCCCCAGCATTTT
CDR3 protein: CASSQDSRFNQPQHF

clone size: NA
V gene: TRBV19
D gene: TRBD1
J gene: TRBJ2-7
CDR3 DNA: TGTGCCAGTAACGGGGACAGGGGCCACGAGCAGTACTTC
CDR3 protein: CASNGDRGHEQYF

clone size: NA
V gene: TRBV30
D gene: NA
J gene: TRBJ1-1
CDR3 DNA: TGTGCCTGGACCGAACACATGAACACTGAAGCTTTCTTT
CDR3 protein: CAWTEHMNTEAFF

clone size: NA
V gene: TRBV10-1
D gene: TRBD2
J gene: TRBJ2-1
CDR3 DNA: TGCGCCAGCAGTGGGTGGACTAGCGGGGGGTTCGACAATGAGCAGTTCTTC
CDR3 protein: CASSGWTSGGFDNEQFF

clone size: NA
V gene: TRBV14
D gene: TRBD2
J gene: TRBJ2-2
CDR3 DNA: TGTGCCAGCAGCCAAGAAGGACTAGCGGGAGTTTCGAACACCGGGGAGCTGTTTTTT
CDR3 protein: CASSQEGLAGVSNTGELFF

clone size: NA
V gene: TRBV6-4
D gene: TRBD2
J gene: TRBJ2-1
CDR3 DNA: TGTGCCAGCAGTCCCTGGGGTAGCGGGAGTGTGGATGAGCAGTTCTTC
CDR3 protein: CASSPWGSGSVDEQFF

clone size: NA
V gene: TRBV11-2
D gene: NA
J gene: TRBJ1-1
CDR3 DNA: TGTGCCAGCAGCTTAGGAGGGATGCAAACCCAAGCTTTCTTT
CDR3 protein: CASSLGGMQTQAFF

clone size: NA
V gene: TRBV7-6
D gene: TRBD1
J gene: TRBJ2-2
CDR3 DNA: TGTGCCAGCAGCCCCCGGACAGGGAGAATTAACACCGGGGAGCTGTTTTTT
CDR3 protein: CASSPRTGRINTGELFF

clone size: NA
V gene: TRBV6-1
D gene: TRBD1
J gene: TRBJ1-2
CDR3 DNA: TGTGCCAGCAGTGAAGGGGACAGAAGTATTCCCTATGGCTACACCTTC
CDR3 protein: CASSEGDRSIPYGYTF

clone size: NA
V gene: TRBV7-9
D gene: NA
J gene: TRBJ1-2
CDR3 DNA: TGTGCCAGCAGCTTAAGGCGCGGAGGAGACAACTATGGCTACACCTTC
CDR3 protein: CASSLRRGGDNYGYTF

clone size: NA
V gene: TRBV27
D gene: NA
J gene: TRBJ2-7
CDR3 DNA: TGTGCCAGCAGTTTAAAGTCTGGGGCGCCCTACGAGCAGTACTTC
CDR3 protein: CASSLKSGAPYEQYF

clone size: NA
V gene: TRBV3-1/TRBV3-2
D gene: NA
J gene: TRBJ2-7
CDR3 DNA: TGTGCCAGCAGCTCTAATCCCCCCTACGAGCAGTACTTC
CDR3 protein: CASSSNPPYEQYF

clone size: NA
V gene: TRBV7-3
D gene: NA
J gene: TRBJ1-1
CDR3 DNA: TGTGCCAGCAGCTTAAGAACAGGGCATGAAGCTTTCTTT
CDR3 protein: CASSLRTGHEAFF

clone size: NA
V gene: TRBV5-1
D gene: TRBD1
J gene: TRBJ1-1
CDR3 DNA: TGCGCCAGCAGCCCCGGACAGGGGTTGAACACTGAAGCTTTCTTT
CDR3 protein: CASSPGQGLNTEAFF

clone size: NA
V gene: TRBV9
D gene: NA
J gene: TRBJ2-2
CDR3 DNA: TGTGCCAGCAGCGTAGAGAAGGGAGGCGGGACGAACACCGGGGAGCTGTTTTTT
CDR3 protein: CASSVEKGGGTNTGELFF

clone size: NA
V gene: TRBV5-1
D gene: TRBD2
J gene: TRBJ2-7
CDR3 DNA: TGCGCCAGCAGTACGACTAGCGGGAATTACGAGCAGTACTTC
CDR3 protein: CASSTTSGNYEQYF